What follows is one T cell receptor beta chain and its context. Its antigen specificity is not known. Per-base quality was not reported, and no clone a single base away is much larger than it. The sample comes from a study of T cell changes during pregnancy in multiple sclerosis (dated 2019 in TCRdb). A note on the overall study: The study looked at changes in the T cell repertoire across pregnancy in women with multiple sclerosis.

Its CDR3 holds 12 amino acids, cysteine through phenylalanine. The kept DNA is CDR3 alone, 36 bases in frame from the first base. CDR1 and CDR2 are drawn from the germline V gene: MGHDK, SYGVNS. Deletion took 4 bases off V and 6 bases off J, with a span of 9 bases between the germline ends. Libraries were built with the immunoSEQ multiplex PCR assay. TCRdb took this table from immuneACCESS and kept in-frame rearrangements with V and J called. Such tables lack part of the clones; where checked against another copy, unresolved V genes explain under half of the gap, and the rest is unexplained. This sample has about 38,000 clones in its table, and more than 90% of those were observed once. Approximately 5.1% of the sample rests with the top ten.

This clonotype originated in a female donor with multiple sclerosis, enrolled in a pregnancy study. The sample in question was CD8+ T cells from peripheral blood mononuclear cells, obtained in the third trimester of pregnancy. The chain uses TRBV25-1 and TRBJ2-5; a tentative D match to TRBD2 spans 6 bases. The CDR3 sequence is CASSAGRQTQYF. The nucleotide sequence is TGTGCCAGCAGTGCTGGGAGGCAGACCCAGTACTTC.